Following are 26 T cell receptor beta chains from one sample sequenced in a study of post-analysis software for immune sequencing data. Findings and caveats of the study: TRBV5-6, TRBV5-1 and TRBV20-1 were among four or five TRBV segments more frequent in patients than controls.

Carried by the TCR beta cDNA libraries were unique molecular identifiers. TCRdb reprocessed the PCR reads via MiXCR and lists one record per CDR3 protein. Seen here are around 500,000 distinct CDR3 sequences, around 31% observed once, and the top ten hold around 6.1%. These TCRs are of unknown antigen specificity. Sequenced input: blood. The source of these receptors is a girl younger than 18 with multiple sclerosis.

This clonotype was picked up a small number of times. The chain is built from TRBV20-1 and TRBJ2-3; D might be TRBD2 (6 bases). In germline, CDR1 is DFQATT, CDR2 SNEGSKA (reference sequence). The V gene lost 0 bases and the J gene lost 4 bases, with 17 bases spanning the gap. The CDR3 totals 16 residues. The CDR3 nucleotides read TGCAGTGCTAGAGAGAGGCGTCGGGAGCGAGCAGATACGCAGTATTTT. Translated: CSARERRRERADTQYF.

There are a few counts of this clonotype. The chain employs TRBV4-2 and TRBJ2-7, with D perhaps matching TRBD2 (7 bases). Trimming took 3 bases from V and 0 from J, leaving 30 bases between them. Germline CDR1 LGHNA, CDR2 YNFKEQ. This CDR3 has 21 residues. The CDR3 DNA sequence: TGTGCCAGCAGCCAGGACCCGGGGGGCGGGGGTTCCAGGGCATTCTCCTACGAGCAGTACTTC. It codes for CASSQDPGGGGSRAFSYEQYF.

This clonotype was counted a few times. At one boundary the junction diverges from the germline segment, which might be a read error. V is TRBV5-1 and J is TRBJ2-1; tentative D call: TRBD1 (6 bases). Germline V gene data show CDR1 as SGHRS and CDR2 as YFSETQ. The CDR3 consists of 15 residues. CDR3 amino acids: CASSSANSGVDEQFF. DNA of the CDR3: TGCGCCAGCAGCTCGGCTAACTCAGGGGTGGATGAGCAGTTCTTT.

Note on this clonotype: It may be a read error: a sequence one base away is much more abundant. The CDR3 spells CASSLDGLNEQFF. CDR3 coding DNA: TGCGCCAGCAGCTTGGACGGACTCAATGAGCAGTTCTTC. This chain links TRBV5-1 with TRBJ2-1; TRBD2 might be the D (5 bases). Germline CDR1 and CDR2: SGHRS and YFSETQ. The CDR3 is 13 residues long. V was trimmed by 0 bases and J by 6 bases, leaving 7 bases between them.

A few counts support this clonotype. This rearrangement joins TRBV7-2 to TRBJ1-1; D uncertain. The CDR3 is 13 residues long. Between the trimmed V and J ends, which lost 0 bases and 8 bases, there was a span of 10 bases. Looked up from germline, CDR1 is SGHTA and CDR2 is FQGNSA. As DNA, the CDR3 is TGTGCCAGCAGCTTAGCTTCCCCGGGAGAAGCTTTCTTT. Amino acid sequence: CASSLASPGEAFF.

This clonotype was counted only a few times. The chain combines TRBV7-9 with TRBJ2-1, with 10 bases matching TRBD2. With V trimmed by 5 bases and J by 8 bases, 9 bases remained unmatched. Germline V gene lookup returns CDR1 SEHNR and CDR2 FQNEAQ (reference sequence). The CDR3 has 15 amino acids. The CDR3 nucleotides are TGTGCCAGCAGCACCGGGGCTAGCGGGGGAGATGAGCAGTTCTTC. Protein: CASSTGASGGDEQFF.

This CDR3 reads CASSLMQGSTSCQETQYF. The DNA for the CDR3 is TGTGCCAGCAGCTTAATGCAGGGGTCTACCTCGTGCCAAGAGACCCAGTACTTC. This chain uses TRBV7-2 with TRBJ2-5; tentatively, D is TRBD1 (6 bases). V was cut by 2 bases and J by 1 base, with 20 bases left in between. The CDR3 is made up of 18 amino acids. Germline CDR1 is SGHTA and CDR2 is FQGNSA. The full variable domain, with the rest looked up from reference TRBV7-2 and TRBJ2-5, is GAGVSQSPSNKVTEKGKDVELRCDPISGHTALYWYRQSLGQGLEFLIYFQGNSAPDKSGLPSDRFSAERTGGSVSTLTIQRTQQEDSAVYLCASSLMQGSTSCQETQYFGPGTRLLVL.

This clonotype was seen only a few times. V gene TRBV5-1 combines with J gene TRBJ2-3, with 12 nucleotides matching TRBD2. The CDR3 extends over 18 amino acids. The germline V gene has CDR1 SGHRS and CDR2 YFSETQ. Trimming took 0 bases from V and 0 from J; bases not matched to a gene: 5. CDR3 loop: CASSLGLAGDASTDTQYF. CDR3 nucleotides: TGCGCCAGCAGCTTGGGACTAGCGGGGGATGCTAGCACAGATACGCAGTATTTT.

This clonotype has a handful of counts. J is TRBJ2-7 and V is TRBV27; unclear D gene. The CDR3 covers 13 residues. V was shortened by 0 bases and J by 5 bases, with 8 bases between the two germline ends. CDR1 and CDR2 from the germline V gene are MNHEY and SMNVEV (reference sequence). The DNA of the CDR3 is TGTGCCAGCAGTTTATCGCCCTTGGACGAGCAGTACTTC. Translated, it gives CASSLSPLDEQYF.

The gene calls are TRBV4-2 and TRBJ2-3, with a weak D call TRBD1 (6 bases). The CDR3 loop spans 17 amino acids. Trimming cost V 0 bases and J 1 base, with 14 bases left between them. The germline V gene encodes CDR1 LGHNA and CDR2 YNFKEQ. The CDR3 loop is CASSQEGVGARTDTQYF. The CDR3, as DNA: TGTGCCAGCAGCCAAGAAGGGGTGGGGGCCCGCACAGATACGCAGTATTTT.

This clonotype was detected once. The CDR3 here is CASSLGSAIGGELFF. CDR3 DNA: TGTGCCAGCAGCTTAGGGTCGGCGATCGGCGGGGAGCTGTTTTTT. V is TRBV11-2 and J is TRBJ2-2; D gene unclear. The CDR3 has 15 amino acids. Germline-derived CDR1 and CDR2 are SGHAT and FQNNGV. Trimming removed 1 base from V and 7 bases from J, with 13 bases in between.

The chain recombines TRBV5-1 with TRBJ1-3; perhaps TRBD1 as D (5 bases). V lost 0 bases and J 8 bases, leaving 15 bases between the germline ends. This CDR3 is 15 amino acids long. Germline CDR1 SGHRS, CDR2 YFSETQ. CDR3 sequence (DNA): TGCGCCAGCAGCTTGGCCGGGGCCGGTGGGGACACCATATATTTT. Translating it yields CASSLAGAGGDTIYF.

This clonotype was seen a few times. The chain combines TRBV29-1 with TRBJ1-1; tentatively, D is TRBD1 (5 bases). Germline CDR1 reads SQVTM; CDR2 reads ANQGSEA. V gave up 4 bases and J gave up 3 bases, with 15 bases separating them. This CDR3 has 14 residues. This CDR3 is CSVVGRLGDTEAFF. The CDR3 nucleotides read TGCAGCGTTGTGGGCAGGCTGGGGGACACTGAAGCTTTCTTT.

The V gene is TRBV20-1, the J gene TRBJ2-3; possibly TRBD1 or TRBD2 for D (6 bases each). The CDR3 is made up of 13 amino acids. The V end lost 6 bases, the J end lost 6 bases, and 16 bases lay between the germline ends. Germline CDR1 is DFQATT and CDR2 is SNEGSKA (reference sequence). The DNA for the CDR3 is TGCAGTGCGCGGGACACGGGTATTGATACGCAGTATTTT. Translating it yields CSARDTGIDTQYF.

In DNA, the CDR3 is TGTGCCAGCAGCTTAGCCGAAGGAAACACCATATATTTT. This encodes CASSLAEGNTIYF. The chain joins TRBV7-9 to TRBJ1-3; D uncertain. Germline-derived CDR1 and CDR2 are SEHNR and FQNEAQ (reference sequence). Trimming shortened V by 0 bases and J by 4 bases, and 4 bases separated the two germline ends. CDR3 length equals 13 residues.

In this sample, this clonotype turned up many times. This rearrangement joins TRBV7-9 to TRBJ1-1; the match to TRBD1 covers 8 bases. This CDR3 spans 16 amino acids. Looked up from germline, CDR1 is SEHNR and CDR2 is FQNEAQ (reference sequence). Trimming at V came to 4 bases and at J to 5 bases, leaving 12 bases not matched to a gene. CDR3 in DNA: TGTGCCAGCAGCTCGCCCATCGACAGGGGTCATACTGAAGCTTTCTTT. Translating gives CASSSPIDRGHTEAFF.

V is TRBV6-6 and J is TRBJ2-3, with TRBD2 matching over 12 bases. CDR3 size: 13 residues. V was pared by 8 bases and J by 3 bases, with 0 bases of the junction left unmatched. CDR1 and CDR2 from the germline V gene are MNHNY and SVGAGI (reference sequence). CDR3 sequence reads: CASGTSGTDTQYF. The CDR3 bases are TGTGCCAGCGGGACTAGCGGGACAGATACGCAGTATTTT.

CDR3 in DNA: TGCGCCAGCTTCCCGGGGACAGGGTATGGCTACACCTTC. This sequence encodes CASFPGTGYGYTF. The chain has TRBV5-1 and TRBJ1-2, with TRBD1 matching 9 bases. There are 13 residues in the CDR3. V was pared by 7 bases and J by 5 bases, with 6 bases of the junction left unmatched. The V gene's germline CDR1 is SGHRS and CDR2 YFSETQ.

J is TRBJ2-7 and V is TRBV4-1; D unresolved. The V end was cut by 0 bases, the J end by 0 bases, with 9 bases between. Germline V gene lookup returns CDR1 MGHRA and CDR2 YSYEKL. The CDR3 totals 15 residues. Here the CDR3 DNA reads TGCGCCAGCAGCCAAGATGAACTAAGCTCCTACGAGCAGTACTTC. As protein: CASSQDELSSYEQYF.

The V gene is TRBV28, the J gene TRBJ1-5; D remains ambiguous. V dropped 0 bases and J dropped 2 bases, with 11 bases sitting between them. The CDR3 loop spans 16 amino acids. Germline assignment: CDR1 MDHEN and CDR2 SYDVKM. The CDR3 nucleotides are TGTGCCAGCAGTTTATGGGTGGGGAGAGGCAATCAGCCCCAGCATTTT. Translation gives CASSLWVGRGNQPQHF.

The chain joins TRBV10-3 to TRBJ2-3, with a tentative D call TRBD2 (6 bases). V was pared by 4 bases and J by 2 bases, with 10 bases between. Looked up from germline, CDR1 is ENHRY and CDR2 is SYGVKD. This CDR3 has 14 amino acids. CDR3 protein: CAISGGEPTDTQYF. The CDR3 nucleotides read TGTGCCATCAGTGGGGGGGAGCCCACAGATACGCAGTATTTT.

As regards this clonotype: One junction end disagrees with the germline gene, perhaps due to a read error. The rearrangement uses TRBV5-1 and TRBJ2-7; 7 positions match TRBD2. CDR3 length: 15 residues. From germline, CDR1 is SGHRS and CDR2 YFSETQ. This chain's CDR3 is CAGSLVAGSSYEQYF. CDR3 in DNA: TGCGCCGGCAGCTTGGTAGCGGGTTCTTCCTACGAGCAGTACTTC.

This clonotype showed up just a few times. The chain uses TRBV7-2 and TRBJ1-6; 9 positions match TRBD1. The CDR3 length is 19 residues. Germline CDR1 reads SGHTA; CDR2 reads FQGNSA. The ends lost 2 bases at V and 7 bases at J; junction bases unmatched: 15. CDR3 sequence: CASSLMGVTGTGMNSPLHF. The CDR3 nucleotides are TGTGCCAGCAGCTTAATGGGGGTGACCGGGACAGGGATGAATTCACCCCTCCACTTT.

This clonotype came up many times. The chain uses TRBV5-5 and TRBJ2-4; D gene unclear. CDR3 size: 13 residues. From germline, CDR1 is SGHKS and CDR2 YYEKEE (reference sequence). Trimming left V 2 bases short and J 3 bases short, with 6 bases between. CDR3 nucleotide sequence: TGTGCCAGCAGCTTTCCCGGCAAAAACATTCAGTACTTC. Its translation: CASSFPGKNIQYF. The entire variable domain, with the rest obtained from reference TRBV5-5 and TRBJ2-4, is as follows: DAGVTQSPTHLIKTRGQQVTLRCSPISGHKSVSWYQQVLGQGPQFIFQYYEKEERGRGNFPDRFSARQFPNYSSELNVNALLLGDSALYLCASSFPGKNIQYFGAGTRLSVL.

This clonotype was detected a few times. This rearrangement joins TRBV12-3 or TRBV12-4 to TRBJ2-7; TRBD1 matches 7 bases. The J call is doubtful: the DNA matches TRBJ2-5 better. The CDR3 has 13 amino acids. The CDR3 nucleotides read TGTGCCAGCAGACGGGACAGCAGAGAGACCCAGTACTTC. Its protein is CASRRDSRETQYF.

The rearrangement joins TRBV7-2 to TRBJ1-1; tentatively, D is TRBD1 (5 bases). The CDR3 is made up of 16 amino acids. In germline, CDR1 is SGHTA, CDR2 FQGNSA. V shed 5 bases and J shed 1 base, with 17 bases lying between them. CDR3 protein: CASSLTGTSKNTEAFF. The CDR3 DNA follows: TGTGCCAGCAGCCTCACCGGGACCTCCAAGAACACTGAAGCTTTCTTT.